The rows below give T cell receptor beta chains drawn from one sample of a study of blood T cell repertoires in COVID-19. Using immunoSEQ multiplex PCR, the repertoire was profiled, and TCRdb retains in-frame clones only, with some absent. The sample has about 440,000 clones; about nine tenths are singletons. Sequences were obtained from PBMCs or T cells enriched from blood (not recorded which). These receptors originate from a man aged 18 to 30 who had recovered from COVID-19. Both conserved end residues are part of each CDR3. Fields, in order: D gene, J gene, V gene, clone size, CDR3 DNA, CDR3 protein. A D gene is named only where the DNA matches it firmly. Size is omitted from some rows. Given values are once, few, many or a class for expanded clones.

TRBD1,TRBJ1-2,TRBV5-6,NA,TGTGCCAGCAGCCCCCAGGACAGGGCTCCGAGGGGCTACACCTTC,CASSPQDRAPRGYTF
TRBD1,TRBJ1-4,TRBV6-5,NA,TGTGCCAGCAGCAATCTCGACAGGGTTAGGGAAAAACTGTTTTTT,CASSNLDRVREKLFF
NA,TRBJ2-1,TRBV21-1,NA,TGTGCCAGCAGCAAATATGGCCTAGCGGGTAGTAGCTCCTACAATGAGCAGTTCTTC,CASSKYGLAGSSSYNEQFF
NA,TRBJ1-1,TRBV29-1,NA,TGCAGTGTAGACACTGAAGCTTTCTTT,CSVDTEAFF
NA,TRBJ2-3,TRBV7-8,NA,TGTGCCAGCAGCCCGAGGAGTGGCAGCGGCACAGATACGCAGTATTTT,CASSPRSGSGTDTQYF
NA,TRBJ2-7,TRBV12-3/TRBV12-4,NA,TGTGCCAGCAGTTTCGGCTACGAGCAGTACTTC,CASSFGYEQYF
NA,TRBJ2-2,TRBV5-1,NA,TGCGCCAGCAGCAACGCAGCGAACACCGGGGAGCTGTTTTTT,CASSNAANTGELFF
NA,TRBJ2-2,TRBV28,NA,TGTGCCAGCGAAAGGCGGGGGCGGAGCGGGGAGCTGTTTTTT,CASERRGRSGELFF
NA,TRBJ2-1,TRBV5-1,NA,TGCGCCAGCAGCTTGGGGCGACAACCCTACAATGAGCAGTTCTTC,CASSLGRQPYNEQFF
TRBD1,TRBJ2-7,TRBV5-5,NA,TGTGCCAGCAGCTCGACAGGGATAAGTTCCTACGAGCAGTACTTC,CASSSTGISSYEQYF
NA,TRBJ2-2,TRBV2,NA,TGTGCCAGCAGTCCTTTTTTTGACGGGACCGGGGAGCTGTTTTTT,CASSPFFDGTGELFF
TRBD2,TRBJ2-3,TRBV4-1,NA,TGCGCCAGCAGCCAGGTAGCGGGGACCCCAGATACGCAGTATTTT,CASSQVAGTPDTQYF
NA,TRBJ1-1,TRBV7-9,NA,TGTGCCAGCAGCCCCCAGCGTCCTGACACTGAAGCTTTCTTT,CASSPQRPDTEAFF
NA,TRBJ1-2,TRBV18,NA,TGTGCCAGCTCACCAGATGTACCGGGACACTCAAACTATGGCTACACCTTC,CASSPDVPGHSNYGYTF
TRBD1,TRBJ1-1,TRBV10-3,NA,TGTGCCATCGCCGGTATGGGACAGGAGGACACTGAAGCTTTCTTT,CAIAGMGQEDTEAFF
TRBD2,TRBJ2-1,TRBV4-2,NA,TGTGCCAGCAGCCAAGTTTTAGCGGGACCACCGGGGGTAGAGCAGTTCTTC,CASSQVLAGPPGVEQFF
TRBD1,TRBJ1-4,TRBV30,NA,TGTGCCTGGAACAGGGGAAATAATGAAAAACTGTTTTTT,CAWNRGNNEKLFF
NA,TRBJ1-1,TRBV10-1,few,TGCGCCAGCAGCCCCCCCGGGGGGGGCGCTGAAGCTTTCTTT,CASSPPGGGAEAFF
TRBD1,TRBJ1-1,TRBV29-1,NA,TGCAGCGTTGACCTTAGAGGGACAGGCGGGACTGAAGCTTTCTTT,CSVDLRGTGGTEAFF
NA,TRBJ1-1,TRBV19,once,NA,CASTSVGGITEAFF
TRBD1,TRBJ1-1,TRBV25-1,once,TGTGCCAGCAGTGAACGGGACAGGGGGTTCACTGAAGCTTTCTTT,CASSERDRGFTEAFF
NA,TRBJ2-1,TRBV11-3,NA,TGTGCCAGCAGCTTAGATAGCCAGGGGTGGAATGAGCAGTTCTTC,CASSLDSQGWNEQFF
NA,TRBJ2-7,TRBV12-3/TRBV12-4,NA,TGTGCCAGCAGTTTCGAGAGCTCCTACGAGCAGTACTTC,CASSFESSYEQYF
NA,TRBJ2-3,TRBV5-1,once,TGCGCCAGCAGCTTGAAACTAGCCCCCACAGATACGCAGTATTTT,CASSLKLAPTDTQYF
TRBD2,TRBJ2-1,TRBV28,NA,TGTGCCAGCAGTTTCGAGCGGGGCTACTACAATGAGCAGTTCTTC,CASSFERGYYNEQFF
NA,TRBJ1-4,TRBV19,NA,TGTGCCAGTAGTTCCGGGACAAAGACTTTTGCAACTAATGAAAAACTGTTTTTT,CASSSGTKTFATNEKLFF
NA,TRBJ1-2,TRBV27,NA,TGTGCCAGCAGTTTCGATCGGAGTTTTAGCTATGGCTACACCTTC,CASSFDRSFSYGYTF
TRBD1,TRBJ2-2,TRBV4-1,NA,TGCGCCAGCGGGACAGGGACCTTCGGGGAGCTGTTTTTT,CASGTGTFGELFF
TRBD2,TRBJ2-1,TRBV29-1,NA,TGCAGCGCCACACTAGCGGGACTCGGGAATGAGCAGTTCTTC,CSATLAGLGNEQFF
TRBD1,TRBJ1-2,TRBV9,NA,TGTGCCAGCAGCGCCGGACAGGGGAGGAATGGCTACACCTTC,CASSAGQGRNGYTF
NA,TRBJ2-2,TRBV6-6,NA,TGTGCCAGCAGTTACTCGGGCCCCTTAAACACCGGGGAGCTGTTTTTT,CASSYSGPLNTGELFF
NA,TRBJ2-2,TRBV11-3,NA,TGTGCCAGCAGCTTAGGTCGGGCGAACACCGGGGAGCTGTTTTTT,CASSLGRANTGELFF
NA,TRBJ2-4,TRBV28,NA,TGTGCCAGCAGTCTCTTGGCCGAGGACATTCAGTACTTC,CASSLLAEDIQYF
TRBD2,TRBJ2-1,TRBV7-9,NA,TGTGCCAGCAGCTTAATTCCGTCTAGCGGGGGGACCTACAATGAGCAGTTCTTC,CASSLIPSSGGTYNEQFF
NA,TRBJ2-1,TRBV4-2,NA,TGTGCCAGCAGCCAAGAGGCGGGGGCGGCCTACAATGAGCAGTTCTTC,CASSQEAGAAYNEQFF
NA,TRBJ1-5,TRBV24-1,once,TGTGCCACCAGCAAAAAAACGGTCAATCAGCCCCAGCATTTT,CATSKKTVNQPQHF
TRBD2,TRBJ2-1,TRBV6-5,NA,TGTGCCAGCAGTTTTACTAGCGGGTCCAATGAGCAGTTCTTC,CASSFTSGSNEQFF
TRBD2,TRBJ2-2,TRBV5-1,few,TGCGCCAGCAGGCGGACTAGCGGGGGGAGCACCGGGGAGCTGTTTTTT,CASRRTSGGSTGELFF
TRBD2,TRBJ2-2,TRBV9,NA,TGTGCCAGCAGCGTAGGCGGGGGGCCTACCGGGGAGCTGTTTTTT,CASSVGGGPTGELFF
TRBD2,TRBJ2-1,TRBV5-1,NA,TGCGCCAGCAGTTTCACTAGCGGGGGGAATGAGCAGTTCTTC,CASSFTSGGNEQFF
NA,TRBJ2-7,TRBV6-5,NA,TGTGCCAGCAGTTCTACCTCGGACAGAGGCGAGCAGTACTTC,CASSSTSDRGEQYF
NA,TRBJ1-2,TRBV3-1/TRBV3-2,NA,TGTGCCAGCAGACGGGCCCGCTCCAGGGACTATGGCTACACCTTC,CASRRARSRDYGYTF
TRBD1,TRBJ2-3,TRBV5-5,NA,TGTGCCAGCAGTTGGGGACAGGGATTGGGCACAGATACGCAGTATTTT,CASSWGQGLGTDTQYF
TRBD2,TRBJ2-1,TRBV5-4,NA,TGTGCCAGCAGCCCGGGGACTAGCGGAGGGGCCAATGAGCAGTTCTTC,CASSPGTSGGANEQFF
NA,TRBJ1-1,TRBV7-3,few,TGTGCCAGCAGCTTAGGAGGTATAAGGAACACTGAAGCTTTCTTT,CASSLGGIRNTEAFF
TRBD1,TRBJ1-3,TRBV3-1/TRBV3-2,NA,TGTGCCAGCAGCCGGTTGACAGGGGTCTCTGGAAACACCATATATTTT,CASSRLTGVSGNTIYF
NA,TRBJ1-2,TRBV6-5,NA,TGTGCCAGCAGTCCCATTTTAGACTATGGCTACACCTTC,CASSPILDYGYTF